This TCR beta chain is from a study of T cell responses to AZD1222 COVID-19 vaccine. Study-wide results and limits: Nearly half of unique spike-specific TCRs reportedly avoided B.1.351 and B.1.1.7 mutated regions. The donors showed a predominance of white British ancestry and of females, with possible underestimation of clonal diversity. It was only after the peak T cell response that any repertoires were sampled.

Only in-frame clones appear in the TCRdb table, and some are missing; sequencing was by immunoSEQ multiplex PCR. The repertoire holds roughly 80,000 clones, with about 90% as singletons. As concerns this clone: Its antigen is unknown.

After removal of 2 bases from V and 2 bases from J, the junction contained 8 bases not matched to a gene. The CDR3 covers 16 residues. Germline lookup yields CDR1 SGHRS and CDR2 YFSETQ. Pooling of second doses given at about 4 or about 12 weeks was done. Sequencing used peripheral blood, obtained 28 days after the second AZD1222 dose. The V and J genes are TRBV5-1 and TRBJ2-3; 7 bases agree with TRBD2. The TCR sequence derives from an adult who received the AZD1222 COVID-19 vaccine. The chain's CDR3 is CASSLGLVLPTDTQYF. In nucleotides, the CDR3 is TGCGCCAGCAGCTTAGGACTAGTTCTCCCCACAGATACGCAGTATTTT.